Below are 17 T cell receptor beta chains sequenced from a single sample in a study of cytomegalovirus exposure and HLA in healthy donors. PCR was performed using 60 Vbeta and 13 Jbeta primers. Clones were sequenced by immunoSEQ multiplex PCR, and TCRdb holds only the in-frame ones, with some missing. The sample includes 130,000 or so clones, 70% to 80% of them seen just once. Sequencing was done on a sample of PBMCs. These receptors all stem from a female donor in good health and CMV-seronegative.

This clone was observed a single time. The chain couples TRBV28 to TRBJ1-2; D unresolved. The V gene's germline CDR1 is MDHEN and CDR2 SYDVKM. CDR3 size: 13 residues. The V end was cut by 4 bases, the J end by 6 bases, with 12 bases between. The CDR3 nucleotides read TGTGCCAGCAGTTCAGGTGGCAGGAATGGCTACACCTTC. This encodes CASSSGGRNGYTF.

This chain uses TRBV7-2 with TRBJ1-2; TRBD1 is a possible D gene (5 bases). The V and J ends lost 5 bases and 5 bases respectively, with 18 bases between them. Germline assignment: CDR1 SGHTA and CDR2 FQGNSA. CDR3 length: 15 amino acids. The CDR3 region has the DNA TGTGCCAGCAGCCCCGCCTCGGGGGGTCAATATGGCTACACCTTC. Encoded protein: CASSPASGGQYGYTF.

The chain is built from TRBV4-3 and TRBJ2-1; TRBD1 aligns across 7 bases. V shed 0 bases and J 5 bases; nucleotides not matched to a gene: 4. The germline V gene encodes CDR1 LGHNA and CDR2 YSLEER. This CDR3 is built from 15 residues. The CDR3, as DNA: TGCGCCAGCAGCCAAGATAGGGGGCCCAACAATGAGCAGTTCTTC. This gives the protein CASSQDRGPNNEQFF.

The V and J genes are TRBV10-3 and TRBJ2-2; 8 bases align to TRBD2. V lost 4 bases to trimming and J lost 5 bases; unmatched junction nucleotides: 3. Germline V lookup: CDR1 ENHRY, CDR2 SYGVKD. The length of the CDR3 is 14 residues. CDR3 in DNA: TGTGCCATCAGTGCCGGGACTAGGACCGGGGAGCTGTTTTTT. Translating gives CAISAGTRTGELFF.

CDR3: CASSLIGGRGTGELFF. DNA of the CDR3: TGTGCCAGCAGCCTTATCGGCGGGAGAGGCACCGGGGAGCTGTTTTTT. The V call is TRBV5-4, the J call TRBJ2-2; 7 nucleotides match TRBD2. Trimming cost V 4 bases and J 4 bases; bases outside gene matches: 10. CDR1 is SGHNT and CDR2 is YYREEE in the germline V gene (reference sequence). There are 16 residues in the CDR3. The full variable domain, its missing parts supplied by reference TRBV5-4 and TRBJ2-2, is ETGVTQSPTHLIKTRGQQVTLRCSSQSGHNTVSWYQQALGQGPQFIFQYYREEENGRGNFPPRFSGLQFPNYSSELNVNALELDDSALYLCASSLIGGRGTGELFFGEGSRLTVL.

This clone came up once. The chain carries TRBV2 and TRBJ1-5; TRBD1 is a possible D gene (5 bases). Germline V gene data show CDR1 as SNHLY and CDR2 as FYNNEI. V was shortened by 2 bases and J by 5 bases, with 13 bases between the two germline ends. The CDR3 loop spans 15 amino acids. CDR3 DNA: TGTGCCAGCAGTGAAAGCACAAACAGGTATCAGCCCCAGCATTTT. Its translation is CASSESTNRYQPQHF.

This clone was detected once. V gene TRBV5-6 combines with J gene TRBJ2-7; 7 bases fit TRBD2. The CDR3 is 14 residues long. Losses at the gene ends were 6 bases for V and 10 bases for J; bases not matched to a gene: 16. Germline V gives CDR1 SGHDT, CDR2 YYEEEE. The CDR3 is CASTFRAGTTFQYF. The CDR3 nucleotides read TGTGCCAGCACCTTCAGGGCCGGGACTACTTTTCAGTACTTC.

This chain links TRBV27 with TRBJ2-7; D might be TRBD2 (6 bases). The V gene's germline CDR1 is MNHEY and CDR2 SMNVEV (reference sequence). The CDR3 spans 15 residues. Trimming took off 2 bases at V and 5 bases at J, with 16 bases between the two ends. CDR3 nucleotide sequence: TGTGCCAGCAGTTTAGGTCCCGGGAGAGGCAACGAGCAGTACTTC. Protein product: CASSLGPGRGNEQYF.

This rearrangement joins TRBV28 to TRBJ1-2, with D possibly TRBD1 on 6 matching bases. This CDR3 is built from 12 residues. Germline V gives CDR1 MDHEN, CDR2 SYDVKM. Trimming removed 5 bases from V and 4 bases from J, with 8 bases in between. CDR3 loop: CASSRGGYGYTF. The CDR3 DNA follows: TGTGCCAGCAGTAGGGGGGGCTATGGCTACACCTTC.

The chain recombines TRBV4-1 with TRBJ2-2; D is undetermined. The V end was cut by 0 bases, the J end by 6 bases, with 17 bases between. The CDR3 consists of 17 residues. Per the germline V gene, CDR1 is MGHRA and CDR2 is YSYEKL. DNA of the CDR3: TGCGCCAGCAGCCAAGATCCTCTTGCAGGTCCATCCGGGGAGCTGTTTTTT. Translating gives CASSQDPLAGPSGELFF.

This clone was picked up a small number of times. This chain links TRBV5-1 with TRBJ2-2, with a possible D match to TRBD1 (5 bases). CDR1 and CDR2 (germline): SGHRS, YFSETQ. The CDR3 is made up of 16 amino acids. V lost 0 bases and J lost 1, with 10 bases in between. CDR3 protein: CASSLEGQGNTGELFF. The DNA for the CDR3 is TGCGCCAGCAGCTTGGAGGGTCAGGGGAACACCGGGGAGCTGTTTTTT.

The sample holds one count of this clone. The chain uses TRBV5-1 and TRBJ2-1, with unresolved D. In germline, CDR1 is SGHRS, CDR2 YFSETQ. V was trimmed by 0 bases and J by 0 bases, leaving 7 bases between them. The CDR3 is 15 residues long. The CDR3 bases are TGCGCCAGCAGCTTGGCCGGTAGCTCCTACAATGAGCAGTTCTTC. This gives the protein CASSLAGSSYNEQFF.

This chain links TRBV5-4 with TRBJ2-5; TRBD2 aligns across 9 bases. In germline, CDR1 is SGHNT, CDR2 YYREEE (reference sequence). Trimming took 3 bases from V and 5 from J; bases not matched to a gene: 11. This CDR3 is built from 16 residues. DNA for the CDR3: TGTGCCAGCAGCTGGGGGGCGGGAGGGCGTTGGGAGACCCAGTACTTC. This gives the protein CASSWGAGGRWETQYF.

V and J are TRBV19 and TRBJ2-2; D unclear. The CDR3 totals 14 residues. The germline gives CDR1 LNHDA, CDR2 SQIVND (reference sequence). Trimming cost V 6 bases and J 8 bases, with 16 bases left between them. The CDR3 DNA reads as TGTGCCAGTAGGGTAGTGTCGAGCTCGGGGGAGCTGTTTTTT. This translates into CASRVVSSSGELFF.

V is TRBV28 and J is TRBJ1-1; D perhaps matches TRBD1 (5 bases). With 5 bases removed from V and 1 base from J, the gap between germline ends came to 8 bases. CDR1 MDHEN and CDR2 SYDVKM come from the germline V gene. The length of the CDR3 is 13 residues. Here the CDR3 DNA reads TGTGCCAGCAGTCAGGGTAGGAACACTGAAGCTTTCTTT. The encoded protein is CASSQGRNTEAFF.

The gene calls are TRBV2 and TRBJ1-1, with D perhaps matching TRBD1 (6 bases). Deletions cut 6 bases from V and 0 bases from J, with 11 bases between. The CDR3 is 14 amino acids. Germline assignment: CDR1 SNHLY and CDR2 FYNNEI. The CDR3 reads CASSPGQMNTEAFF. DNA of the CDR3: TGTGCCAGCAGCCCAGGACAGATGAACACTGAAGCTTTCTTT.

The chain is built from TRBV6-1 and TRBJ2-5, with D tentatively TRBD1 (6 bases). Trimming left V 3 bases short and J 2 bases short, with 13 bases between. This CDR3 region has 15 residues. Germline CDR1 and CDR2: MNHNS and SASEGT. This chain's CDR3 is CASSDRGGFQETQYF. The CDR3 DNA reads TGTGCCAGCAGTGACAGGGGCGGATTTCAAGAGACCCAGTACTTC.